One and the same sample provided the 21 T cell receptor beta chains below, sequenced in a study of OX40 agonist ivuxolimab in advanced cancers. Profiling relied on immunoSEQ multiplex PCR, and the TCRdb table lists in-frame clones only, not all of them. Among about 58,000 clones listed, around 75% were seen once. Sequencing used CD4+ or CD8+ T cells sorted from blood, obtained in a trial of the OX40 agonist ivuxolimab. The receptors originated from an adult with an advanced solid tumor such as melanoma, head and neck, liver or kidney cancer.

This chain connects TRBV19 to TRBJ2-7; 7 bases agree with TRBD2. V lost 7 bases to trimming and J lost 4 bases; unmatched junction nucleotides: 13. Germline V gene data show CDR1 as LNHDA and CDR2 as SQIVND (reference sequence). CDR3 length: 15 amino acids. CDR3 sequence: CASTIQAGPNYEQYF. The CDR3, as DNA: TGTGCCAGTACGATCCAAGCGGGGCCAAATTACGAGCAGTACTTC.

This chain joins TRBV18 and TRBJ2-7; the match to TRBD1 covers 9 bases. V was clipped by 3 bases and J by 5 bases; unmatched bases: 8. The CDR3 loop spans 15 amino acids. Germline assignment: CDR1 KGHSH and CDR2 LQKENI. CDR3 region: CASSPRPGTGNEQYF. Written as DNA, the CDR3 is TGTGCCAGCTCACCGCGTCCCGGGACAGGGAACGAGCAGTACTTC.

The V gene is TRBV4-1, the J gene TRBJ2-5, with D possibly TRBD1 on 6 matching bases. The V and J ends lost 3 bases and 9 bases respectively, with 20 bases between them. Germline-derived CDR1 and CDR2 are MGHRA and YSYEKL. The CDR3 contains 15 residues. The CDR3 loop is CASSHDRDNAYPQYF. DNA for the CDR3: TGCGCCAGCAGCCATGACCGGGACAACGCGTACCCCCAGTACTTC.

V gene TRBV21-1 combines with J gene TRBJ1-1; the table's D call of TRBD1 was not tested on the DNA. TRBV21-1 is a pseudogene segment. The CDR3 runs 15 residues. The CDR3 spells CASSTDLVGDTEAFF. For the CDR3, the DNA is TGTGCCAGCAGCACCGACTTGGTAGGGGACACTGAAGCTTTCTTT.

V usage is TRBV5-1 and J usage is TRBJ2-5; 9 nucleotides match TRBD1. V shed 2 bases, J shed 5 bases, and the junction held 4 bases outside the gene matches. Germline V gene lookup returns CDR1 SGHRS and CDR2 YFSETQ. This CDR3 is built from 14 residues. The CDR3, as DNA: TGCGCCAGCAGCTTAACAGGGGGCTACGAGACCCAGTACTTC. Amino acids: CASSLTGGYETQYF.

This clone was seen only once. This chain uses TRBV11-2 with TRBJ2-1, with a weak D call TRBD1 (6 bases). V was pared by 3 bases and J by 4 bases, with 7 bases between. Looked up from germline, CDR1 is SGHAT and CDR2 is FQNNGV. The CDR3 runs 13 residues. The CDR3 DNA is TGTGCCAGCAGCTTGGGGGCGTACAATGAGCAGTTCTTC. It codes for CASSLGAYNEQFF.

The chain couples TRBV5-1 to TRBJ2-5, with D maybe TRBD1 (5 bases). The germline V gene has CDR1 SGHRS and CDR2 YFSETQ. This CDR3 region has 14 residues. The ends were cut back, 0 bases at V and 5 bases at J, with 11 bases in the middle. CDR3: CASSLVRVDETQYF. For the CDR3, the DNA is TGCGCCAGCAGCTTGGTCAGGGTGGACGAGACCCAGTACTTC.

J is TRBJ2-7 and V is TRBV7-9; 11 nucleotides agree with TRBD2. Per the germline V gene, CDR1 is SEHNR and CDR2 is FQNEAQ (reference sequence). CDR3 length: 18 amino acids. V lost 6 bases to trimming and J lost 4 bases; unmatched junction nucleotides: 17. Here the CDR3 DNA reads TGTGCCAGCAGTCCTGGGACCCTAGCGGGGGGACCAAGGTACGAGCAGTACTTC. It specifies CASSPGTLAGGPRYEQYF.

The chain carries TRBV5-1 and TRBJ1-2; D not resolved. The CDR3 loop spans 14 amino acids. Germline CDR1 and CDR2: SGHRS and YFSETQ. Deletions cut 0 bases from V and 3 bases from J, with 9 bases between. CDR3 DNA sequence: TGCGCCAGCAGCTTGGACCCGGGATACTATGGCTACACCTTC. Its protein is CASSLDPGYYGYTF.

This chain uses TRBV28 with TRBJ1-2; perhaps TRBD1 as D (5 bases). Germline CDR1 MDHEN, CDR2 SYDVKM. The V and J ends lost 1 base and 3 bases respectively, with 15 bases between them. This CDR3 contains 16 residues. This chain's CDR3 is CASSLLGENPHYGYTF. CDR3 DNA sequence: TGTGCCAGCAGTTTATTGGGGGAAAACCCTCACTATGGCTACACCTTC.

This clone was detected once. This chain joins TRBV5-1 and TRBJ2-2; the match to TRBD2 covers 10 bases. The germline V gene has CDR1 SGHRS and CDR2 YFSETQ. V shed 6 bases, J shed 0 bases, and the junction held 5 bases outside the gene matches. This CDR3 is built from 16 residues. The CDR3 sequence is CASISGLAPNTGELFF. CDR3 in DNA: TGCGCCAGCATCTCGGGACTAGCGCCGAACACCGGGGAGCTGTTTTTT. Drawing the rest from reference TRBV5-1 and TRBJ2-2, the complete variable domain is KAGVTQTPRYLIKTRGQQVTLSCSPISGHRSVSWYQQTPGQGLQFLFEYFSETQRNKGNFPGRFSGRQFSNSRSEMNVSTLELGDSALYLCASISGLAPNTGELFFGEGSRLTVL.

The chain is built from TRBV5-6 and TRBJ2-5, with TRBD1 as a possible D gene (6 bases). Germline-derived CDR1 and CDR2 are SGHDT and YYEEEE. The ends were cut back, 2 bases at V and 7 bases at J, with 15 bases in the middle. This CDR3 has 14 amino acids. CDR3 sequence reads: CASSLQGQERTQYF. The DNA for the CDR3 is TGTGCCAGCAGCTTACAGGGTCAGGAAAGGACCCAGTACTTC.

The rearrangement uses TRBV4-2 and TRBJ2-1; TRBD2 matches at 14 bases. The V segment lost 6 bases and the J segment 7 bases; nucleotides outside the gene matches: 5. In germline, CDR1 is LGHNA, CDR2 YNFKEQ. The CDR3 extends over 15 amino acids. The CDR3 region is CASSHGTSGRNEQFF. The CDR3 nucleotides read TGTGCCAGCAGTCACGGGACTAGCGGGAGAAATGAGCAGTTCTTC.

The chain recombines TRBV6-1 with TRBJ2-7; 12 bases agree with TRBD1. Germline V CDR1 and CDR2: MNHNS, SASEGT. CDR3 length equals 15 residues. With V trimmed by 5 bases and J by 4 bases, 6 bases remained unmatched. The chain's CDR3 is CASSFPGQGAYEQYF. The CDR3 bases are TGTGCCAGCAGTTTTCCGGGACAGGGGGCGTACGAGCAGTACTTC.

The DNA for the CDR3 is TGCAGTGCCCGGGAGATGGGCCAGTACTTC. Translated, it gives CSAREMGQYF. The chain recombines TRBV20-1 with TRBJ2-5; D possibly corresponds to TRBD2 (6 bases). The CDR3 is 10 amino acids. The germline CDR1 and CDR2 sequences are DFQATT and SNEGSKA (reference sequence). The ends were cut back, 6 bases at V and 10 bases at J, with 12 bases in the middle.

By share of the sample, this clone is medium-sized (0.01 to 0.1%). The genes are TRBV18 and TRBJ1-2; D is possibly TRBD1 (5 bases). The germline gives CDR1 KGHSH, CDR2 LQKENI. V lost 6 bases to trimming and J lost 4 bases, with 9 bases between them. The CDR3 runs to 12 residues. CDR3 nucleotide sequence: TGTGCCAGCTCCATGGGGCCCTATGGCTACACCTTC. Translating it yields CASSMGPYGYTF.

The chain is built from TRBV5-1 and TRBJ1-1; 7 bases line up with TRBD1. The germline V gene has CDR1 SGHRS and CDR2 YFSETQ. The trim removed 2 bases at V and 4 bases at J, leaving 8 bases unmatched. The CDR3 is 15 residues long. In nucleotides, the CDR3 is TGCGCCAGCAGCTTCGCTGACAGGGTGGGCACTGAAGCTTTCTTT. Its protein product is CASSFADRVGTEAFF.

This clone was observed a single time. The junction does not match germline at one end; this may be a read error. The chain is built from TRBV7-7 and TRBJ2-2; D call uncertain. Looked up from germline, CDR1 is SSHAT and CDR2 is FNYEAQ (reference sequence). This CDR3 is built from 15 residues. The CDR3 loop reads CASSPSTRATGELFF. CDR3 DNA sequence: TGTGCTAGCAGCCCATCGACAAGGGCCACCGGGGAGCTGTTTTTT.

J is TRBJ2-6 and V is TRBV2; 12 bases are shared with TRBD1. CDR1 SNHLY and CDR2 FYNNEI come from the germline V gene. The V segment lost 2 bases and the J segment 2 bases; nucleotides outside the gene matches: 4. CDR3 size: 18 residues. CDR3 sequence: CASSESGQGAPGANVLTF. In DNA form, the CDR3 reads TGTGCCAGCAGTGAATCGGGACAGGGGGCCCCTGGGGCCAACGTCCTGACTTTC.

The chain carries TRBV7-3 and TRBJ2-1, with 9 positions matching TRBD1. J gave up 8 bases and V 5 bases, and 10 bases lay outside the gene matches. Germline V gives CDR1 SGHTA, CDR2 FQGTGA. This CDR3 has 15 amino acids. The CDR3 DNA sequence: TGTGCCAGCAGCCCGGTAGGGGACAGGGCCCATGAGCAGTTCTTC. This codes for CASSPVGDRAHEQFF.

This clone appeared once. The V and J genes are TRBV18 and TRBJ2-7; tentative D call: TRBD1 (6 bases). CDR3 length: 15 residues. The V gene's germline CDR1 is KGHSH and CDR2 LQKENI. Trimming removed 3 bases at V and 8 bases at J, with 20 bases between. The CDR3 bases are TGTGCCAGCTCACCCCGGGCGGACAGCCCTACTCAGCAGTACTTC. Residues: CASSPRADSPTQQYF.